A single sample gave rise to the 14 T cell receptor beta chains below, sequenced in a study of blood T cell repertoires in COVID-19. Sequenced by immunoSEQ multiplex PCR; TCRdb stores in-frame clones only, minus some. The sample lists 250,000 or so clones, over 75% occurring once. Sample: PBMCs or T cells enriched from blood (not recorded which). These TCRs come from a middle-aged woman who had been exposed to COVID-19.

DNA for the CDR3: TGCGCCAGCAGCTTACAGGGGGCTGACACCGGGGAGCTGTTTTTT. Protein product: CASSLQGADTGELFF. The chain carries TRBV5-1 and TRBJ2-2; 9 nucleotides line up with TRBD1. The V gene's germline CDR1 is SGHRS and CDR2 YFSETQ. V gave up 2 bases and J gave up 3 bases; unmatched junction bases: 2. The CDR3 is 15 residues long.

The rearrangement joins TRBV28 to TRBJ1-5; 9 nucleotides line up with TRBD1. Germline trimming cut 5 bases from V and 4 bases from J; bases unmatched to any gene: 3. CDR3 length equals 14 residues. Germline V gene sequence: CDR1 MDHEN, CDR2 SYDVKM. CDR3: CASSAGQGNQPQHF. CDR3 DNA: TGTGCCAGCAGTGCGGGACAGGGTAATCAGCCCCAGCATTTT.

The V gene is TRBV6-2 or TRBV6-3, the J gene TRBJ1-1; maybe TRBD1 (5 bases). The CDR3 runs to 17 residues. Germline V lookup: CDR1 MNHEY, CDR2 SVGEGT. Trimming pared 0 bases from V and 6 bases from J, leaving 20 bases between. The CDR3 DNA reads TGTGCCAGCAGTTACTCGATGGGCAGGGCCCTCCGAGCTGAAGCTTTCTTT. Its protein product is CASSYSMGRALRAEAFF.

The chain is built from TRBV10-3 and TRBJ1-2; weak D call: TRBD1 (5 bases). This CDR3 contains 14 residues. Germline assignment: CDR1 ENHRY and CDR2 SYGVKD. With 3 bases removed from V and 5 bases from J, the gap between germline ends came to 13 bases. The CDR3: CAISDGGETYGYTF. In DNA form, the CDR3 reads TGTGCCATCAGTGACGGGGGTGAGACATATGGCTACACCTTC.

This rearrangement joins TRBV18 to TRBJ2-2; D unclear. The CDR3 extends over 14 amino acids. Germline loops: CDR1 KGHSH, CDR2 LQKENI. V was clipped by 6 bases and J by 3 bases, with 11 bases between them. The CDR3 sequence: CASSLNRDTGELFF. CDR3 coding DNA: TGTGCCAGCTCCTTAAATCGGGACACCGGGGAGCTGTTTTTT.

The chain carries TRBV28 and TRBJ2-3; possible D gene TRBD2, 6 bases. The CDR3 extends over 14 amino acids. The V gene lost 5 bases and the J gene lost 13 bases, with 22 bases spanning the gap. Germline CDR1 and CDR2: MDHEN and SYDVKM. The CDR3, as DNA: TGTGCCAGCAGTGGGGTGGCTAGCGATCGCGGGGAGTATTTT. It is translated as CASSGVASDRGEYF.

The chain uses TRBV9 and TRBJ1-2; TRBD1 aligns across 8 bases. Germline V gives CDR1 SGDLS, CDR2 YYNGEE. Unmatched junction bases numbered 17, after V lost 3 bases and J lost 7 bases. The CDR3 loop spans 17 amino acids. CDR3 nucleotides: TGTGCCAGCAGCGCCATAAGACTCGGACAGGGAAGGGCTGGCTACACCTTC. This sequence encodes CASSAIRLGQGRAGYTF.

The J gene is TRBJ2-1, the V gene TRBV6-5, with 7 bases lining up with TRBD1. Germline CDR1 MNHEY, CDR2 SVGAGI. The CDR3 length is 15 residues. V shed 7 bases and J 8 bases; nucleotides not matched to a gene: 14. CDR3 sequence: CASKQGIFGSYEQFF. CDR3 sequence (DNA): TGTGCCAGCAAACAGGGGATATTTGGGTCGTATGAGCAGTTCTTC.

The rearrangement joins TRBV2 to TRBJ1-1, with D hard to call. CDR1 SNHLY and CDR2 FYNNEI come from the germline V gene. V lost 9 bases and J lost 1, with 9 bases in between. This CDR3 comprises 12 residues. The CDR3 protein is CARDGWNTEAFF. The CDR3 bases are TGTGCCAGAGACGGGTGGAACACTGAAGCTTTCTTT.

The CDR3 is CASHDGTPYNEQFF. CDR3 DNA: TGTGCCAGTCATGACGGGACACCCTACAATGAGCAGTTCTTC. The rearrangement joins TRBV19 to TRBJ2-1; a weak D match, TRBD1 (6 bases). Germline loops: CDR1 LNHDA, CDR2 SQIVND (reference sequence). Trimming stripped 8 bases from V and 2 bases from J, with 13 bases between. This CDR3 comprises 14 residues. The whole variable domain, remainder taken from reference TRBV19 and TRBJ2-1, is DGGITQSPKYLFRKEGQNVTLSCEQNLNHDAMYWYRQDPGQGLRLIYYSQIVNDFQKGDIAEGYSVSREKKESFPLTVTSAQKNPTAFYLCASHDGTPYNEQFFGPGTRLTVL.

CDR3 in amino acids: CASSMVAFGTEAFF. The CDR3 DNA sequence: TGTGCCAGTAGTATGGTAGCCTTCGGAACTGAAGCTTTCTTT. This sequence joins TRBV19 and TRBJ1-1; the D is unclear. V dropped 3 bases and J dropped 5 bases, with 13 bases sitting between them. Germline CDR1 and CDR2: LNHDA and SQIVND (reference sequence). The CDR3 has 14 amino acids.

The genes are TRBV5-4 and TRBJ2-7, with D possibly TRBD2 on 5 matching bases. The germline gives CDR1 SGHNT, CDR2 YYREEE (reference sequence). V lost 1 base to trimming and J lost 3 bases, with 14 bases between them. CDR3 length: 15 amino acids. The DNA of the CDR3 is TGTGCCAGCAGCTTGTATGATCTAGCCCGCTACGAGCAGTACTTC. Its protein is CASSLYDLARYEQYF.

V is TRBV11-3 and J is TRBJ2-7, with no clear D. The CDR3 contains 13 residues. V shed 5 bases and J shed 1 base, with 9 bases lying between them. CDR1 and CDR2 (germline): SGHNT, YENEEA. The chain's CDR3 is CASSLVSSYEQYV. CDR3 DNA sequence: TGTGCCAGCAGCCTTGTCTCTTCCTACGAGCAGTACGTC.

The chain has TRBV9 and TRBJ2-1, with TRBD2 identical over 15 bases. The CDR3 covers 15 residues. V shed 3 bases, J shed 10 bases, and the junction held 5 bases outside the gene matches. Germline CDR1 SGDLS, CDR2 YYNGEE. CDR3 in DNA: TGTGCCAGCAGCGCCGGGACTAGCGGGGGGCGGGAGCAGTTCTTC. Its translation: CASSAGTSGGREQFF.